The 10 T cell receptor beta chains presented below share a single source sample, sequenced in a study of OX40 agonist ivuxolimab in advanced cancers. TCRdb's table, derived via immunoSEQ multiplex PCR, lists solely in-frame clones and lacks some. Found here are fewer than 12,000 clones, 75% to 80% of them singletons; the top ten hold over 20%. The sequencing here drew on CD4+ or CD8+ T cells sorted from blood, taken in a trial of the OX40 agonist ivuxolimab. The source of these receptors is an adult with an advanced solid tumor such as melanoma, head and neck, liver or kidney cancer.

The chain couples TRBV28 to TRBJ2-3; D may correspond to TRBD1 or TRBD2 (5 bases each). Germline V gives CDR1 MDHEN, CDR2 SYDVKM. The CDR3 is made up of 15 amino acids. V was trimmed by 5 bases and J by 4 bases, leaving 16 bases between them. This CDR3 reads CASSPGTLGSDTQYF. The CDR3 region has the DNA TGTGCCAGCAGTCCCGGGACCCTAGGCTCAGATACGCAGTATTTT.

The table lists this clone with a few counts. V gene TRBV7-2 combines with J gene TRBJ2-7, with D possibly matching TRBD1 (6 bases). Germline V gene data show CDR1 as SGHTA and CDR2 as FQGNSA. V was pared by 5 bases and J by 3 bases, with 20 bases between. The CDR3 sequence is 16 residues long. CDR3 residues: CASSLIPRQVDYEQYF. CDR3 sequence (DNA): TGTGCCAGCAGCCTTATCCCCCGACAGGTGGACTACGAGCAGTACTTC.

The chain uses TRBV30 and TRBJ2-1; D gene uncertain. This CDR3 comprises 12 residues. Trimming shortened V by 5 bases and J by 8 bases, and 13 bases separated the two germline ends. The V gene's germline CDR1 is GTSNPN and CDR2 SVGIG (reference sequence). The CDR3: CAWGRETYEQFF. DNA for the CDR3: TGTGCCTGGGGCCGAGAAACCTATGAGCAGTTCTTC.

The chain uses TRBV13 and TRBJ2-1, with 8 bases matching TRBD2. V shed 5 bases, J shed 4 bases, and the junction held 7 bases outside the gene matches. This CDR3 comprises 15 residues. CDR1 and CDR2 (germline): PRHDT, FYEKMQ (reference sequence). Here the CDR3 reads CASSATSETYNEQFF. CDR3 coding DNA: TGTGCCAGCAGCGCGACTAGCGAGACTTACAATGAGCAGTTCTTC.

This clone is deemed large (0.1 to 1%). The CDR3 protein is CASSDPTSGSHEQYF. The CDR3 DNA follows: TGTGCCAGCAGTGACCCGACTAGCGGGAGTCACGAGCAGTACTTC. The chain employs TRBV2 and TRBJ2-7; 12 bases are shared with TRBD2. The ends lost 3 bases at V and 5 bases at J; junction bases unmatched: 5. The CDR3 extends over 15 amino acids. Germline V gives CDR1 SNHLY, CDR2 FYNNEI.

CDR3 nucleotide sequence: TGTGCCACCAGCAGAGCGACGGGACAGCTCACAGATACGCAGTATTTT. Translation: CATSRATGQLTDTQYF. The chain couples TRBV15 to TRBJ2-3; 7 nucleotides match TRBD1. There are 16 residues in the CDR3. The V and J ends lost 1 base and 2 bases, in that order; junction bases with no gene match: 6. Germline assignment: CDR1 LNHNV and CDR2 YYDKDF (reference sequence).

The J gene is TRBJ1-5, the V gene TRBV27; D gene unclear. The V end lost 0 bases, the J end lost 0 bases, and 9 bases lay between the germline ends. Looked up from germline, CDR1 is MNHEY and CDR2 is SMNVEV (reference sequence). The CDR3 has 16 residues. Here the CDR3 DNA reads TGTGCCAGCAGTTTATCGATCACCTATAGCAATCAGCCCCAGCATTTT. As protein: CASSLSITYSNQPQHF.

The rearrangement uses TRBV7-2 and TRBJ2-7; D not certain. Per the germline V gene, CDR1 is SGHTA and CDR2 is FQGNSA. V was shortened by 4 bases and J by 2 bases, with 3 bases between the two germline ends. CDR3 length: 11 residues. CDR3 protein: CASSSTYEQYF. CDR3 DNA: TGTGCCAGCAGCTCGACCTACGAGCAGTACTTC.

This clone was observed a single time. This chain links TRBV11-3 with TRBJ2-7, with TRBD2 matching over 12 bases. The germline CDR1 and CDR2 sequences are SGHNT and YENEEA. J lost 4 bases, V lost 2 bases, and 9 bases had no gene match. The CDR3 has 17 residues. DNA for the CDR3: TGTGCCAGCAGCTTAAAGGCTAGCGGGAGGGAGGCGTACGAGCAGTACTTC. Translated, it gives CASSLKASGREAYEQYF. The variable domain in full, completed from reference TRBV11-3 and TRBJ2-7, reads EAGVVQSPRYKIIEKKQPVAFWCNPISGHNTLYWYLQNLGQGPELLIRYENEEAVDDSQLPKDRFSAERLKGVDSTLKIQPAELGDSAVYLCASSLKASGREAYEQYFGPGTRLTVT.

The V gene is TRBV28, the J gene TRBJ2-7, with D unresolved. CDR1 is MDHEN, CDR2 SYDVKM, per germline. V lost 3 bases to trimming and J lost 7 bases, with 4 bases between them. CDR3 length: 10 amino acids. The CDR3 reads CASSFREQYF. The CDR3 DNA follows: TGTGCCAGCAGTTTTCGGGAGCAGTACTTC.